Listed below are T cell receptor beta chains from one sample, sequenced in a study of regulatory and conventional T cells in RAG deficiency. Measured with immunoSEQ multiplex PCR; TCRdb has only the in-frame clones, and not every one. The sample lists more than 35,000 clones; more than 80% were seen once. The data were also submitted as part of a second study, on regulatory T cells.

The sequenced sample was CD4+ effector T cells sorted from blood. The receptors derive from a human donor in good health. CDR3s include the opening cysteine and the closing phenylalanine or tryptophan. A D gene is named only where the DNA matches it firmly. Not every row has a clone size; where given, it reads once, few, many or a size class.

j_call clone_size d_call v_call cdr3_nt cdr3_aa
TRBJ2-1 . TRBD2 TRBV5-4 TGTGCCAGCAGCACTAGCGGGGGAGTTTACAATGAGCAGTTCTTC CASSTSGGVYNEQFF
TRBJ1-2 . . TRBV5-6 TGTGCCAGCAGCTTTTGGGGAAACAACTATGGCTACACCTTC CASSFWGNNYGYTF
TRBJ2-2 . . TRBV28 TGTGCCAGCACACAGGGAGGGATGGGTGCCGGGGAGCTGTTTTTT CASTQGGMGAGELFF
TRBJ1-3 . . TRBV29-1 TGCAGCGTTGGAGGGGGTGGAAACACCATATATTTT CSVGGGGNTIYF
TRBJ2-7 . . TRBV5-8 TGTGCCAGCAGCGGGCCCCGACAGGTCCCCTACGAGCAGTACTTC CASSGPRQVPYEQYF
TRBJ2-1 . . TRBV21-1 TGTGCCAGCAGCAAAGCGGGGAGGCCCTACAATGAGCAGTTCTTC CASSKAGRPYNEQFF
TRBJ1-6 . TRBD1 TRBV23-1 TGCGCCAGCAGTCAATCGGCAGGGGGCGTCGGCAATTCACCCCTCCACTTT CASSQSAGGVGNSPLHF
TRBJ2-5 . . TRBV5-1 TGCGCCAGCAGCTTGTCTCGGGAGACCCAGTACTTC CASSLSRETQYF
TRBJ2-7 . . TRBV27 TGTGCCAGCAGTTTAAGAGGCGGGAAGAACGAGCAGTACTTC CASSLRGGKNEQYF
TRBJ1-2 . . TRBV7-9 TGTGCCAGCAGCTCCGGTTTGGGGGGCCAGGCTTATGGCTACACCTTC CASSSGLGGQAYGYTF
TRBJ2-3 . . TRBV7-3 TGTGCCAGCAGCTTTTCCCATACAGATACGCAGTATTTT CASSFSHTDTQYF
TRBJ2-1 . . TRBV9 TGTGCCAGCAGCGCCCAAAGATATACCAATGAGCAGTTCTTC CASSAQRYTNEQFF
TRBJ1-2 few . TRBV5-1 TGCGCCAGCAGCTTGGGGGGGGGCGGGTCATCCGTCTATGGCTACACCTTC CASSLGGGGSSVYGYTF
TRBJ2-3 . TRBD1 TRBV6-5 TGTGCCAGCAGTTCCTACAGGGGGAGTACAGATACGCAGTATTTT CASSSYRGSTDTQYF
TRBJ2-1 . . TRBV28 TGTGCCAGCAGTTTATTCACCGGGGAGCAGTTCTTC CASSLFTGEQFF
TRBJ1-3 . . TRBV28 TGTGCCAGCAGTTTAGGTTCCAGGGGAAACACCATATATTTT CASSLGSRGNTIYF
TRBJ2-3 . TRBD1 TRBV7-6 TGTGCCAGCAGCTCGCCGGGACAGGGTGTGTTAGATACGCAGTATTTT CASSSPGQGVLDTQYF
TRBJ1-1 . TRBD1 TRBV28 TGTGCCAGCAGTTTAGACAACAGGGGAAGCACTGAAGCTTTCTTT CASSLDNRGSTEAFF
TRBJ2-7 . . TRBV6-5 TGTGCCAGCAGTGCAGTCCCTTCCTACGAGCAGTACTTC CASSAVPSYEQYF
TRBJ1-3 . . TRBV30 TGTGCCTGGAGTGTACTATCGGCAGCAATCTCTGGAAACACCATATATTTT CAWSVLSAAISGNTIYF
TRBJ1-5 few . TRBV6-1 TGTGCCAGCAGGGGCGGCGGACAGACTTCGGGGCCCCAGCATTTT CASRGGGQTSGPQHF
TRBJ2-3 once . TRBV25-1 TGTGCCAGCAGTGAATATAGGGTAGGAGATACGCAGTATTTT CASSEYRVGDTQYF
TRBJ1-1 . . TRBV19 TGTGCCAGTAGCTCACAGGGAGGCACTGAAGCTTTCTTT CASSSQGGTEAFF
TRBJ2-2 . . TRBV7-3 TGTGCCAGCAGCGCCCAGGGCGCCGGTCTGGCCGGGGAGCTGTTTTTT CASSAQGAGLAGELFF
TRBJ2-7 . . TRBV7-9 TGTGCCAGCAGCTTAGGGTCGGGGACAATCGAGCAGTACTTC CASSLGSGTIEQYF
TRBJ2-5 . . TRBV6-5 TGTGCCAGCAGTGAAGTTGAGACCCAGTACTTC CASSEVETQYF
TRBJ2-2 . . TRBV6-4 TGTGCCAGCAGTGTCACCTTGACCGGGGAGCTGTTTTTT CASSVTLTGELFF
TRBJ2-2 . TRBD2 TRBV10-3 TGTGCCATCACCCCGTTCGCGGCGGGGGGCCAGAACACCGGGGAGCTGTTTTTT CAITPFAAGGQNTGELFF
TRBJ1-2 . TRBD1 TRBV6-6 TGTGCCAGCAGAGAAGGACAGGGGTTGCGCTACACCTTC CASREGQGLRYTF
TRBJ2-3 . TRBD2 TRBV30 TGTGCCTGGAGTGAGGGACTAGGGAACACAGATACGCAGTATTTT CAWSEGLGNTDTQYF
TRBJ1-6 . TRBD1 TRBV6-1 TGTGCCAGCAGGGGGACAGGGAGATTGCATTCACCCCTCCACTTT CASRGTGRLHSPLHF
TRBJ2-3 . . TRBV7-3 TGTGCCAGCAGCTTAAGTCTAGCCGATACGCAGTATTTT CASSLSLADTQYF
TRBJ1-3 few . TRBV19 TGTGCCAGTAGTAGGCCCGTGGGCTCTGGAAACACCATATATTTT CASSRPVGSGNTIYF
TRBJ1-5 . . TRBV6-6 TGTGCCAGCAGCCGAGGGGACGGCAATCAGCCCCAGCATTTT CASSRGDGNQPQHF
TRBJ1-6 . . TRBV6-6 TGTGCCAGCACCTTAGAATGGGGCTCAAGGTCACCCCTCCACTTT CASTLEWGSRSPLHF
TRBJ2-7 . . TRBV7-8 TGTGCCAGCAGCTTAGAGCGACAGAGCTACGAGCAGTACTTC CASSLERQSYEQYF
TRBJ2-3 . . TRBV11-2 TGTGCCAGCAGCCCAAGGGGCAGGGCTGCAGATACGCAGTATTTT CASSPRGRAADTQYF
TRBJ1-5 . . TRBV9 TGTGCCAGCAGCGAAACGGGGGGAAATCAGCCCCAGCATTTT CASSETGGNQPQHF
TRBJ1-2 . . TRBV18 TGTGCCAGCTCACCTAATCTCCAGGGCCCTGCTACTAACTATGGCTACACCTTC CASSPNLQGPATNYGYTF
TRBJ1-1 . . TRBV11-3 TGTGCCAGCAGCCCAACCCGGAGAGAGAACACTGAAGCTTTCTTT CASSPTRRENTEAFF
TRBJ1-1 . . TRBV18 TGTGCCAGCTCAACCGGGACGGCAGAAGCTTTCTTT CASSTGTAEAFF